This T cell receptor (beta chain) is drawn from a study of T cell responses to AZD1222 COVID-19 vaccine. The study's findings and limits: Rises in breadth and depth of Spike-specific TCRs came after two AZD1222 doses. All repertoire sampling was performed exclusively after the peak T cell response. Only 5 or 6 AZD1222 recipients tested seropositive at baseline. Females made up more of the donors, who were largely white British, and clonal diversity may have come out too low.

Points on this clone: As yet, its antigen is unknown.

Germline CDR1 SGHRS, CDR2 YFSETQ. Trimming left V 2 bases short and J 1 base short, with 6 bases between. This CDR3 region has 14 residues. Clones were read by immunoSEQ multiplex PCR, and TCRdb kept only the in-frame ones, dropping some. The data contain 90,000 to 120,000 clones, approximately 90% of them seen just once; the ten biggest clones take up around 8.6%. The clonotype originates from an adult who received the AZD1222 COVID-19 vaccine. V is TRBV5-1 and J is TRBJ2-2, with TRBD2 as a possible D gene (6 bases). Here the sequenced sample was peripheral blood, taken 28 days after the second AZD1222 dose. The CDR3 nucleotides read TGCGCCAGCAGCTTCGGGGGGAACACCGGGGAGCTGTTTTTT. Translated, it gives CASSFGGNTGELFF.